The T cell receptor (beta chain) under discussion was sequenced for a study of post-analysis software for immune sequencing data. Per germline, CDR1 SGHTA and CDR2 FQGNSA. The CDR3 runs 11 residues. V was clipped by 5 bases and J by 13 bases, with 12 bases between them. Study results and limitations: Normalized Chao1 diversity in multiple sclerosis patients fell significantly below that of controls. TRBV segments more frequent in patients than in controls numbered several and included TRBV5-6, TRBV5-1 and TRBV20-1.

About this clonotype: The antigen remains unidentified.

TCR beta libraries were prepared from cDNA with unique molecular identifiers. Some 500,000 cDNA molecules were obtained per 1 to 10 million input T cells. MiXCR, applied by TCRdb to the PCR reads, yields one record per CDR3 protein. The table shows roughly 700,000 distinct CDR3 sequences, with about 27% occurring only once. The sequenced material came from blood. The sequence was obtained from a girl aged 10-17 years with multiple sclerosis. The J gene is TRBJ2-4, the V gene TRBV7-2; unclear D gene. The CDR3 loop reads CASSPKYGQYF. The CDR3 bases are TGTGCCAGCAGCCCGAAATACGGGCAGTACTTC.